The T cell receptor (beta chain) described here comes from a study of siplizumab effects on memory and regulatory T cells. Study-wide points: Among alloreactive clones, only a minor fraction mapped to unstimulated subsets. Confirmatory evidence of suppressive function in proliferating siplizumab-culture Tregs was not obtained. With siplizumab, Treg-derived clones averaged approximately 69% of mappable alloreactive CD4+ clones, versus 26.9% in controls.

Germline loops: CDR1 MNHEY, CDR2 SVGAGI. The V gene end was trimmed by 2 bases and the J gene end by 4 bases; junction bases not matched to a gene: 6. This CDR3 has 15 residues. Assays examined about 100,000 TCR templates per sample. This table comes from immunoSEQ multiplex PCR, and its TCRdb copy is limited to in-frame clones, with some not included. Counted here are over 85,000 clones, about 93% occurring once; the ten biggest clones make up around 0.3%. In regard to this clone: The antigen is unknown.

This receptor was obtained from a human donor in good health. Input material: non-Treg CD4+ T cells sorted from blood. V gene TRBV6-5 combines with J gene TRBJ1-1; 8 nucleotides agree with TRBD1. The CDR3 region has the DNA TGTGCCAGCAGTTACAATCAGGGGGCCGGCACTGAAGCTTTCTTT. Translated: CASSYNQGAGTEAFF.